Listed here are 28 T cell receptor beta chains from one sample, sequenced in a study of T cell repertoires in cytomegalovirus infection. These receptors have no known antigen. From the reads, TCRdb called clonotypes with MiXCR, one entry per CDR3 protein. The sample shows about half a million distinct CDR3 sequences, roughly 34% of them seen only once. Sample: cultured PBMCs, taken from culture after CMV antigen stimulation. All receptors come from a human donor in good health (CMV status not recorded). Some clones in this sample may be carry-over from other donors' samples.

This clonotype was counted at least ten times. This chain links TRBV28 with TRBJ1-5; D is unresolved. Looked up from germline, CDR1 is MDHEN and CDR2 is SYDVKM. This CDR3 has 15 amino acids. Between the trimmed V and J ends, which lost 6 bases and 4 bases, there was a span of 16 bases. The CDR3 DNA reads TGTGCCAGCAGGAAAAGGCTCGGCGAAAATCAGCCCCAGCATTTT. The encoded protein is CASRKRLGENQPQHF.

This rearrangement joins TRBV7-6 to TRBJ1-1, with 8 bases that match TRBD1. CDR1 SGHVS and CDR2 FNYEAQ come from the germline V gene. V lost 4 bases and J lost 1; bases outside the gene matches: 2. The CDR3 length is 14 residues. The CDR3 nucleotides read TGTGCCAGCAGCTCCAGGGGGCCGAACACTGAAGCTTTCTTT. Protein product: CASSSRGPNTEAFF.

The chain recombines TRBV5-1 with TRBJ2-5; TRBD2 might be the D (6 bases). CDR3 length: 16 amino acids. In germline, CDR1 is SGHRS, CDR2 YFSETQ. Trimming cost V 6 bases and J 2 bases, with 20 bases left between them. The CDR3 DNA is TGCGCCAGCATGCGTGAGGAGGGGTACCCACAAGAGACCCAGTACTTC. Its protein product is CASMREEGYPQETQYF. The entire variable domain, with the rest obtained from reference TRBV5-1 and TRBJ2-5, is as follows: KAGVTQTPRYLIKTRGQQVTLSCSPISGHRSVSWYQQTPGQGLQFLFEYFSETQRNKGNFPGRFSGRQFSNSRSEMNVSTLELGDSALYLCASMREEGYPQETQYFGPGTRLLVL.

The chain employs TRBV11-2 and TRBJ2-1; tentatively, D is TRBD2 (5 bases). Germline CDR1 SGHAT, CDR2 FQNNGV. There are 14 residues in the CDR3. Trimming took 2 bases from V and 7 from J, leaving 12 bases between them. The DNA of the CDR3 is TGTGCCAGCAGCTTAACTACCAGCGGAAATGAGCAGTTCTTC. Translated: CASSLTTSGNEQFF.

The chain employs TRBV10-3 and TRBJ2-1; 12 bases are shared with TRBD2. The CDR3 spans 16 residues. Germline-derived CDR1 and CDR2 are ENHRY and SYGVKD. V was clipped by 2 bases and J by 1 base; unmatched bases: 0. CDR3 loop: CAISETSGRSYNEQFF. For the CDR3, the DNA is TGTGCCATCAGTGAGACTAGCGGGAGGTCCTACAATGAGCAGTTCTTC.

The J gene is TRBJ2-3, the V gene TRBV7-9; TRBD1 agrees at 10 bases. This CDR3 has 15 amino acids. Losses at the gene ends were 7 bases for V and 1 base for J; bases not matched to a gene: 5. Germline V gene lookup returns CDR1 SEHNR and CDR2 FQNEAQ (reference sequence). The DNA of the CDR3 is TGTGCCAGCACCTCCGGGACAGGGGGCACAGATACGCAGTATTTT. Its protein product is CASTSGTGGTDTQYF.

The genes are TRBV18 and TRBJ2-5, with 7 nucleotides matching TRBD2. Germline V lookup: CDR1 KGHSH, CDR2 LQKENI. This CDR3 is 15 amino acids long. Germline trimming cut 6 bases from V and 4 bases from J; bases unmatched to any gene: 11. CDR3 sequence: CASSPGLAEGETQYF. The CDR3 DNA is TGTGCCAGCTCCCCAGGGCTAGCGGAGGGAGAGACCCAGTACTTC.

J is TRBJ1-5 and V is TRBV7-9; no clear D gene. The length of the CDR3 is 15 residues. Germline values: CDR1 SEHNR, CDR2 FQNEAQ (reference sequence). V dropped 1 base and J dropped 3 bases, with 10 bases sitting between them. This CDR3 reads CASSLEVGNNQPQHF. The CDR3 DNA sequence: TGTGCCAGCAGCTTAGAAGTGGGTAACAATCAGCCCCAGCATTTT.

This clonotype has a handful of counts. This chain links TRBV11-3 with TRBJ1-3; 7 nucleotides align to TRBD1. V dropped 5 bases and J dropped 8; count of bases not matched to a gene: 9. The CDR3 contains 14 residues. From germline, CDR1 is SGHNT and CDR2 YENEEA. Here the CDR3 reads CASSRLDRSDTIYF. CDR3 sequence (DNA): TGTGCCAGCAGCCGACTGGACAGGAGCGACACCATATATTTT.

The rearrangement joins TRBV20-1 to TRBJ1-1; D uncertain. The CDR3 contains 12 residues. CDR1 and CDR2 from the germline V gene are DFQATT and SNEGSKA (reference sequence). V lost 3 bases and J lost 4, with 9 bases in between. CDR3 bases: TGCAGTGCTAGTGACGGTGGCACTGAAGCTTTCTTT. Translated: CSASDGGTEAFF.

The rearrangement joins TRBV15 to TRBJ2-2; unclear D gene. V dropped 1 base and J dropped 6 bases, with 15 bases sitting between them. This CDR3 is built from 16 residues. Germline values: CDR1 LNHNV, CDR2 YYDKDF (reference sequence). CDR3 residues: CATSRAQGPFPGELFF. As DNA, the CDR3 is TGTGCCACCAGCAGAGCCCAAGGTCCCTTCCCCGGGGAGCTGTTTTTT.

The CDR3 nucleotides read TGTGCCAGCAGCCCAAGACATGCGGGACAGGGGTCCGAGCAGTACTTC. Amino acids: CASSPRHAGQGSEQYF. V usage is TRBV12-3 or TRBV12-4 and J usage is TRBJ2-7; 10 bases agree with TRBD1. This CDR3 region has 16 residues. Trimming at V came to 6 bases and at J to 6 bases, leaving 14 bases not matched to a gene.

The table lists this clonotype with a few counts. The rearrangement joins TRBV6-6 to TRBJ2-3; tentatively, D is TRBD2 (5 bases). This CDR3 spans 15 amino acids. V lost 8 bases and J lost 2, with 17 bases in between. Germline CDR1 reads MNHNY; CDR2 reads SVGAGI (reference sequence). The CDR3 region is CASRPASLNTDTQYF. CDR3 DNA sequence: TGTGCCAGCCGTCCGGCTAGCCTAAACACAGATACGCAGTATTTT.

This clonotype came up a few times. V and J are TRBV28 and TRBJ1-2; 7 nucleotides align to TRBD1. Unmatched junction bases numbered 12, after V lost 4 bases and J lost 4 bases. This CDR3 contains 16 residues. Per the germline V gene, CDR1 is MDHEN and CDR2 is SYDVKM. The CDR3: CASSSPRGNGLYGYTF. The CDR3 nucleotides are TGTGCCAGCAGTTCTCCCAGGGGGAACGGCCTCTATGGCTACACCTTC.

The gene calls are TRBV6-2 or TRBV6-3 and TRBJ2-3, with 14 positions matching TRBD2. The trim removed 5 bases at V and 0 bases at J, leaving 10 bases unmatched. The CDR3 covers 19 residues. The germline gives CDR1 MNHEY, CDR2 SVGEGT. The DNA of the CDR3 is TGTGCCAGCAGTGACCTTCCGGGACTAGCGGGGGCCAGCACAGATACGCAGTATTTT. It yields the protein CASSDLPGLAGASTDTQYF.

The chain links TRBV4-1 to TRBJ1-2; D is perhaps TRBD1 (6 bases). V was clipped by 3 bases and J by 6 bases, with 17 bases between them. Germline-derived CDR1 and CDR2 are MGHRA and YSYEKL. The CDR3 is 15 amino acids. The DNA of the CDR3 is TGCGCCAGCAGCCAGGACAGCTGGGGGCGGGATGGCTACACCTTC. Translating gives CASSQDSWGRDGYTF.

Only a few counts were recorded for this clonotype. V and J are TRBV13 and TRBJ1-2; D is unresolved. Germline CDR1 reads PRHDT; CDR2 reads FYEKMQ (reference sequence). The CDR3 is made up of 14 amino acids. Trimming shortened V by 4 bases and J by 3 bases, and 12 bases separated the two germline ends. The chain's CDR3 is CASSSRRGDYGYTF. The CDR3, as DNA: TGTGCCAGCAGCTCAAGGCGGGGAGACTATGGCTACACCTTC.

The rearrangement uses TRBV6-1 and TRBJ1-5; no definite D call. This CDR3 has 13 residues. V lost 2 bases and J 7 bases, leaving 9 bases between the germline ends. In germline, CDR1 is MNHNS, CDR2 SASEGT. Written as DNA, the CDR3 is TGTGCCAGCAGTGAACCCGCTGCCCAGCCCCAGCATTTT. Protein: CASSEPAAQPQHF.

The rearrangement joins TRBV7-2 to TRBJ2-7; D possibly corresponds to TRBD1 (7 bases). V was pared by 5 bases and J by 6 bases, with 14 bases between. Germline V gene lookup returns CDR1 SGHTA and CDR2 FQGNSA. The CDR3 loop spans 13 amino acids. The CDR3 loop reads CASSPRGEVEQYV. In DNA form, the CDR3 reads TGTGCCAGCAGCCCCAGGGGGGAAGTCGAGCAGTACGTC.

The chain's CDR3 is CASRGGTSGFYEQFF. In DNA form, the CDR3 reads TGTGCCAGCAGGGGCGGGACTAGCGGTTTTTATGAGCAGTTCTTC. The chain links TRBV28 to TRBJ2-1; 11 bases are shared with TRBD2. Looked up from germline, CDR1 is MDHEN and CDR2 is SYDVKM. After removal of 6 bases from V and 8 bases from J, the junction contained 9 bases not matched to a gene. CDR3 length: 15 residues.

The V gene is TRBV6-2 or TRBV6-3, the J gene TRBJ2-7, with TRBD1 matching 7 bases. The CDR3 is made up of 16 amino acids. Germline V CDR1 and CDR2: MNHEY, SVGEGT. V gave up 6 bases and J gave up 4 bases; unmatched junction bases: 15. CDR3 protein: CASSGDTRQGRYEQYF. For the CDR3, the DNA is TGTGCCAGCAGCGGGGATACCCGACAGGGCCGGTACGAGCAGTACTTC.

The chain couples TRBV7-9 to TRBJ2-3; 11 positions agree with TRBD2. The J segment lost 2 bases and the V segment lost 3 bases, leaving 4 bases of the junction unmatched. The CDR3 runs to 16 residues. The germline V gene encodes CDR1 SEHNR and CDR2 FQNEAQ (reference sequence). The DNA of the CDR3 is TGTGCCAGCAGCTTTGGGACTAGCGGCTACACAGATACGCAGTATTTT. Translated: CASSFGTSGYTDTQYF.

This clonotype was picked up a small number of times. The chain carries TRBV28 and TRBJ1-1, with D unresolved. Germline lookup yields CDR1 MDHEN and CDR2 SYDVKM. Trimming pared 3 bases from V and 1 base from J, leaving 18 bases between. There are 17 residues in the CDR3. CDR3 residues: CASSFRTILGRNTEAFF. As DNA, the CDR3 is TGTGCCAGCAGTTTTAGGACGATATTAGGGCGGAACACTGAAGCTTTCTTT.

The chain joins TRBV7-2 to TRBJ2-3; D unclear. The germline CDR1 and CDR2 sequences are SGHTA and FQGNSA. V lost 1 base to trimming and J lost 4 bases, with 12 bases between them. CDR3 length equals 15 residues. The CDR3 nucleotides read TGTGCCAGCAGCTTAGTACTGGGGTTTGCAGATACGCAGTATTTT. Translating gives CASSLVLGFADTQYF.

This clonotype came up a few times. This sequence joins TRBV24-1 and TRBJ2-3, with TRBD1 matching over 10 bases. V dropped 4 bases and J dropped 4; count of bases not matched to a gene: 7. This CDR3 has 16 residues. Per germline, CDR1 KGHDR and CDR2 SFDVKD. CDR3 region: CATSEGTGELPDTQYF. The CDR3 DNA follows: TGTGCCACCAGTGAAGGGACAGGGGAGCTTCCAGATACGCAGTATTTT.

This clonotype was counted once. The V gene is TRBV15, the J gene TRBJ2-3; tentative D call: TRBD1 (6 bases). CDR3 size: 17 residues. Germline assignment: CDR1 LNHNV and CDR2 YYDKDF (reference sequence). Trimming cost V 1 base and J 10 bases, with 24 bases left between them. CDR3 protein: CATSRAGTLTPTRSQYF. CDR3 DNA: TGTGCCACCAGCAGAGCGGGGACACTCACCCCCACACGATCGCAGTATTTT.

The CDR3 protein is CASSHPGLAGAQETQYF. DNA of the CDR3: TGCGCCAGCAGCCACCCAGGACTAGCGGGAGCCCAAGAGACCCAGTACTTC. The chain recombines TRBV4-1 with TRBJ2-5; TRBD2 matches at 13 bases. The CDR3 runs 17 residues. J lost 1 base, V lost 3 bases, and 5 bases had no gene match. Germline lookup yields CDR1 MGHRA and CDR2 YSYEKL.

This clonotype was seen only a few times. The V gene is TRBV12-3 or TRBV12-4, the J gene TRBJ2-5, with TRBD1 matching over 8 bases. V shed 2 bases and J 2 bases; nucleotides not matched to a gene: 4. The CDR3 length is 15 residues. CDR3 nucleotides: TGTGCCAGCAGTTTACGGAGACAGGGGCAAGAGACCCAGTACTTC. Translating it yields CASSLRRQGQETQYF.